The 16 T cell receptor beta chains presented below share a single source sample, sequenced in a study of T cell changes during pregnancy in multiple sclerosis. Data came from immunoSEQ multiplex PCR; TCRdb stores just in-frame clones and leaves some out. Of tens of thousands of clones detected, 90% appear once; the ten largest clones hold about 5.8%. The source material was peripheral blood, sampled in the third trimester of pregnancy. Receptors were obtained from a female donor in good health, enrolled as a control in a pregnancy study.

This clone appeared a single time. The chain couples TRBV5-8 to TRBJ2-7; no clear D. Germline assignment: CDR1 SGHTS and CDR2 YDEGEE. The length of the CDR3 is 14 residues. V was pared by 1 base and J by 2 bases, with 10 bases between. The CDR3 protein is CASSLMGRAYEQYF. Here the CDR3 DNA reads TGTGCCAGCAGCTTGATGGGCCGCGCCTACGAGCAGTACTTC.

The table lists this clone with a count of one. A junction boundary mismatches the germline segment, possibly from a read error. V and J are TRBV7-7 and TRBJ2-1, with 15 bases matching TRBD2. The CDR3 has 15 residues. Germline values: CDR1 SSHAT, CDR2 FNYEAQ (reference sequence). The CDR3 region has the DNA TGTGCTAGCAGCTCGGGACTAGCGGGGGGCGGTGAGCAGTTCTTC. This gives the protein CASSSGLAGGGEQFF. The full variable domain, completed using reference TRBV7-7 and TRBJ2-1, is GAGVSQSPRYKVTKRGQDVTLRCDPISSHATLYWYQQALGQGPEFLTYFNYEAQPDKSGLPSDRFSAERPEGSISTLTIQRTEQRDSAMYRCASSSGLAGGGEQFFGPGTRLTVL.

The CDR3 is CASSIRDWGPQHF. CDR3 bases: TGTGCCAGTAGTATCAGGGATTGGGGGCCCCAGCATTTT. The genes are TRBV19 and TRBJ1-5, with D perhaps matching TRBD1 (5 bases). The CDR3 is 13 residues long. From germline, CDR1 is LNHDA and CDR2 SQIVND (reference sequence). V was pared by 3 bases and J by 9 bases, with 12 bases between.

V is TRBV30 and J is TRBJ1-1; 7 bases are shared with TRBD1. The CDR3 totals 13 residues. V dropped 2 bases and J dropped 5; count of bases not matched to a gene: 5. Germline CDR1 reads GTSNPN; CDR2 reads SVGIG (reference sequence). CDR3 nucleotides: TGTGCCTGGAGTAGACAGGGCAGGACTGAAGCTTTCTTT. This encodes CAWSRQGRTEAFF. The whole variable domain, filled in from reference TRBV30 and TRBJ1-1, reads SQTIHQWPATLVQPVGSPLSLECTVEGTSNPNLYWYRQAAGRGLQLLFYSVGIGQISSEVPQNLSASRPQDRQFILSSKKLLLSDSGFYLCAWSRQGRTEAFFGQGTRLTVV.

The chain joins TRBV11-2 to TRBJ1-1; the D gene is possibly TRBD1 (5 bases). V gave up 2 bases and J gave up 1 base, with 5 bases separating them. The germline V gene encodes CDR1 SGHAT and CDR2 FQNNGV. This CDR3 is 13 amino acids long. The CDR3 DNA reads TGTGCCAGCAGCTTAACAGGGAACACTGAAGCTTTCTTT. Amino acid sequence: CASSLTGNTEAFF.

The chain uses TRBV19 and TRBJ2-2; a possible D gene is TRBD1 (6 bases). The CDR3 sequence is 15 residues long. Trimming pared 6 bases from V and 1 base from J, leaving 12 bases between. CDR1 and CDR2 (germline): LNHDA, SQIVND (reference sequence). CDR3: CASSNLGGNTGELFF. Here the CDR3 DNA reads TGTGCCAGTAGCAATTTAGGGGGGAACACCGGGGAGCTGTTTTTT.

The table lists this clone with a count of one. This chain uses TRBV2 with TRBJ2-7, with TRBD1 matching 7 bases. The trim removed 8 bases at V and 4 bases at J, leaving 8 bases unmatched. This CDR3 comprises 13 residues. Germline CDR1 is SNHLY and CDR2 is FYNNEI. CDR3 sequence: CASRRQGEYEQYF. The CDR3 DNA reads TGTGCCAGCCGAAGACAGGGTGAATACGAGCAGTACTTC.

In this sample, this clone turned up once. The rearrangement joins TRBV10-2 to TRBJ2-7, with 7 bases lining up with TRBD1. The CDR3 is 13 amino acids. Germline CDR1 WSHSY, CDR2 SAAADI. J was trimmed by 4 bases and V by 8 bases; bases with no gene match: 8. The CDR3 spells CASGQQGRYEQYF. The CDR3 nucleotides are TGCGCCAGCGGCCAACAGGGGAGATACGAGCAGTACTTC.

This clone was detected many times. J is TRBJ1-2 and V is TRBV19; D unclear. V gave up 7 bases and J gave up 5 bases, with 11 bases separating them. The germline gives CDR1 LNHDA, CDR2 SQIVND (reference sequence). The CDR3 length is 12 residues. Here the CDR3 reads CASKADIYGYTF. In DNA, the CDR3 is TGTGCCAGTAAAGCGGATATATATGGCTACACCTTC. Complete variable domain (other parts from reference TRBV19 and TRBJ1-2): DGGITQSPKYLFRKEGQNVTLSCEQNLNHDAMYWYRQDPGQGLRLIYYSQIVNDFQKGDIAEGYSVSREKKESFPLTVTSAQKNPTAFYLCASKADIYGYTFGSGTRLTVV.

The chain recombines TRBV7-8 with TRBJ2-7; 8 nucleotides line up with TRBD1. Germline V gene lookup returns CDR1 SGHVS and CDR2 FQNEAQ. This CDR3 comprises 17 residues. V was pared by 0 bases and J by 2 bases, with 9 bases of the junction left unmatched. The CDR3 DNA reads TGTGCCAGCAGCTTAGCGATATCCGGGGACAGGCCCTACGAGCAGTACTTC. This gives the protein CASSLAISGDRPYEQYF.

The V call is TRBV7-2, the J call TRBJ2-2; 7 nucleotides align to TRBD2. The CDR3 is 16 residues long. V lost 3 bases, J lost 5 bases, and 9 bases stayed unmatched. Germline V CDR1 and CDR2: SGHTA, FQGNSA. The CDR3 here is CASSLAPREGTGELFF. CDR3 nucleotide sequence: TGTGCCAGCAGCTTGGCCCCGAGGGAGGGGACCGGGGAGCTGTTTTTT.

This clone is a singleton in its sample. The V and J genes are TRBV28 and TRBJ2-3; 14 bases agree with TRBD2. V shed 1 base, J shed 0 bases, and the junction held 3 bases outside the gene matches. Germline V gene sequence: CDR1 MDHEN, CDR2 SYDVKM. The length of the CDR3 is 18 residues. The CDR3 coding sequence is TGTGCCAGCAGTTTATCTGGGACTAGCGGGGGAAGCACAGATACGCAGTATTTT. It is translated as CASSLSGTSGGSTDTQYF.

The chain couples TRBV7-9 to TRBJ2-5, with D perhaps matching TRBD1 (6 bases). Trimming cost V 5 bases and J 2 bases, with 15 bases left between them. The CDR3 covers 15 residues. The germline V gene has CDR1 SEHNR and CDR2 FQNEAQ (reference sequence). The CDR3 DNA sequence: TGTGCCAGCAGCCAGGGACAAGGCGGGCAAGAGACCCAGTACTTC. Amino acids: CASSQGQGGQETQYF.

The genes are TRBV5-6 and TRBJ1-4; TRBD1 agrees at 7 bases. V gave up 3 bases and J gave up 5 bases; unmatched junction bases: 13. The CDR3 has 17 residues. Germline CDR1 reads SGHDT; CDR2 reads YYEEEE. CDR3: CASSSGTVFIGNEKLFF. The CDR3 coding sequence is TGTGCCAGCAGCTCCGGGACAGTGTTTATCGGAAATGAAAAACTGTTTTTT.

The rearrangement links TRBV4-2 to TRBJ2-3; 13 nucleotides agree with TRBD2. The CDR3 is 16 amino acids. Germline loops: CDR1 LGHNA, CDR2 YNFKEQ. Trimming removed 0 bases from V and 6 bases from J; junction bases left unmatched: 3. The CDR3 protein is CASSQERTSGSDTQYF. The CDR3 bases are TGTGCCAGCAGCCAAGAGCGGACTAGCGGGAGTGATACGCAGTATTTT.

The rearrangement uses TRBV5-6 and TRBJ1-1, with 9 bases matching TRBD1. This CDR3 region has 14 residues. V was clipped by 2 bases and J by 7 bases; unmatched bases: 6. Germline assignment: CDR1 SGHDT and CDR2 YYEEEE. CDR3 bases: TGTGCCAGCAGCTTCGGACAGGGGCAACTTGAAGCTTTCTTT. It is translated as CASSFGQGQLEAFF.